A single sample gave rise to the 13 T cell receptor beta chains below, sequenced in a study of vaccination and CD4 T cells after COVID-19. The treatment was: approximately 11-day PBMC culture with coronavirus spike peptide pools or control peptides (ViraFEST assay). One should note that the unexposed donor's CD4+ T cells were collected before the COVID-19 pandemic (2011-2018). Their cognate antigens are unknown. Cultured CD4+ T-cell DNA underwent Oncomine TCR Beta short-read sequencing. Genomic DNA was extracted from cultured CD4+ T cells. TCRdb analysed the PCR reads with MiXCR anew, one entry per CDR3 protein. The data contain around 7,200 distinct CDR3 sequences, roughly a third of them singletons. Source material: CD4+ T cells from blood, cultured in vitro. These receptors originate from a human donor in good health.

As DNA, the CDR3 is TGCAGTGCCCCGGGACTAGCGAACACAGATACGCAGTATTTT. It specifies CSAPGLANTDTQYF. The chain uses TRBV20-1 and TRBJ2-3; 10 bases agree with TRBD2. Trimming removed 6 bases from V and 2 bases from J; junction bases left unmatched: 5. The CDR3 contains 14 residues. Germline CDR1 DFQATT, CDR2 SNEGSKA (reference sequence).

V gene TRBV7-9 combines with J gene TRBJ2-5; TRBD2 matches at 15 bases. Germline V gives CDR1 SEHNR, CDR2 FQNEAQ (reference sequence). There are 20 residues in the CDR3. With 5 bases clipped from V and 4 bases from J, the junction kept 17 bases outside the gene matches. The CDR3 region is CASSTIRTSGRAFFGETQYF. CDR3 bases: TGTGCCAGCAGCACAATCCGGACTAGCGGGAGGGCATTTTTCGGAGAGACCCAGTACTTC. The full variable domain, rest sourced from reference TRBV7-9 and TRBJ2-5, is DTGVSQNPRHKITKRGQNVTFRCDPISEHNRLYWYRQTLGQGPEFLTYFQNEAQLEKSRLLSDRFSAERPKGSFSTLEIQRTEQGDSAMYLCASSTIRTSGRAFFGETQYFGPGTRLLVL.

In the case of this clonotype: One end of the junction is discordant with germline, which a read error may explain. The V gene is TRBV20-1, the J gene TRBJ1-1; D not certain. Per germline, CDR1 DFQATT and CDR2 SNEGSKA (reference sequence). This CDR3 has 14 residues. The CDR3, as DNA: TGCAGTGCTAGAGATAGGATCACGGGAACTGGAGCTTTCTTT. Amino acid sequence: CSARDRITGTGAFF.

V usage is TRBV20-1 and J usage is TRBJ2-7, with 14 bases aligning to TRBD2. V shed 5 bases, J shed 4 bases, and the junction held 13 bases outside the gene matches. Germline lookup yields CDR1 DFQATT and CDR2 SNEGSKA (reference sequence). The CDR3 sequence is 17 residues long. CDR3 residues: CSARLAGGLRFGYEQYF. The CDR3 nucleotides read TGCAGTGCTCGACTAGCGGGAGGGTTAAGGTTTGGGTACGAGCAGTACTTC.

This clonotype was observed a handful of times. The rearrangement links TRBV25-1 to TRBJ1-2; 7 bases match TRBD1. Per germline, CDR1 MGHDK and CDR2 SYGVNS. This CDR3 is built from 14 residues. The J segment lost 4 bases and the V segment lost 6 bases, leaving 8 bases of the junction unmatched. The CDR3 sequence: CASRPGQDSYGYTF. The CDR3 bases are TGTGCCAGCAGACCCGGACAGGATAGCTATGGCTACACCTTC.

About this clonotype: A read error may explain this, as a much larger clone is one base away. The conserved final phenylalanine or tryptophan is absent from the CDR3, which likely points to a read error. The chain links TRBV5-4 to TRBJ2-5; 8 bases line up with TRBD1. The CDR3 totals 13 residues. The germline V gene encodes CDR1 SGHNT and CDR2 YYREEE (reference sequence). The V and J ends lost 2 bases and 5 bases, in that order; junction bases with no gene match: 2. DNA of the CDR3: TGTGCCAGCAGCTTACGACAGGGGGAGACCCAGTACTCC. The encoded protein is CASSLRQGETQYS.

The J gene is TRBJ1-5, the V gene TRBV27; TRBD1 aligns across 7 bases. Trimming cost V 5 bases and J 6 bases; bases outside gene matches: 7. The CDR3 runs to 14 residues. Germline V gives CDR1 MNHEY, CDR2 SMNVEV (reference sequence). The CDR3 DNA follows: TGTGCCAGCAGTCTAACAGGGGTTTCTCAGCCCCAGCATTTT. Protein: CASSLTGVSQPQHF.

This clonotype has a handful of counts. V and J are TRBV24-1 and TRBJ2-7; the match to TRBD1 covers 9 bases. The germline V gene encodes CDR1 KGHDR and CDR2 SFDVKD. This CDR3 has 14 residues. The V segment lost 4 bases and the J segment 5 bases; nucleotides outside the gene matches: 5. Here the CDR3 DNA reads TGTGCCACCAGTGACTTGAGGACAGGGGACGAGCAGTACTTC. It yields the protein CATSDLRTGDEQYF.

J is TRBJ2-1 and V is TRBV7-2; tentatively, D is TRBD2 (5 bases). CDR1 and CDR2 from the germline V gene are SGHTA and FQGNSA. The CDR3 sequence is 14 residues long. The germline V and J ends were trimmed by 1 base and 7 bases, with 11 bases remaining between them. The CDR3 loop reads CASSLGRIKNEQFF. The CDR3 region has the DNA TGTGCCAGCAGCTTAGGGAGGATCAAGAATGAGCAGTTCTTC.

V is TRBV29-1 and J is TRBJ1-2; TRBD1 might be the D (5 bases). Germline values: CDR1 SQVTM, CDR2 ANQGSEA. The CDR3 length is 12 residues. Trimming stripped 7 bases from V and 8 bases from J, with 17 bases between. The CDR3 nucleotides read TGCAGCGCCTGGGGAGGGGACGGGGGCTACACCTTC. This sequence encodes CSAWGGDGGYTF. The whole variable domain, remainder taken from reference TRBV29-1 and TRBJ1-2, is SAVISQKPSRDICQRGTSLTIQCQVDSQVTMMFWYRQQPGQSLTLIATANQGSEATYESGFVIDKFPISRPNLTFSTLTVSNMSPEDSSIYLCSAWGGDGGYTFGSGTRLTVV.

Sample share makes this clonotype large. The CDR3 is CSARREGRGQYF. As DNA, the CDR3 is TGCAGTGCTAGGCGGGAGGGCCGCGGGCAGTATTTT. The rearrangement joins TRBV20-1 to TRBJ2-3; 9 bases are shared with TRBD2. The germline V gene encodes CDR1 DFQATT and CDR2 SNEGSKA (reference sequence). Unmatched junction bases numbered 6, after V lost 3 bases and J lost 11 bases. CDR3 length equals 12 residues.

This clonotype was observed a few times. CDR3 residues: CSVAGGQGLWETQYF. CDR3 nucleotide sequence: TGCAGCGTGGCTGGAGGACAGGGTTTATGGGAGACCCAGTACTTC. The V call is TRBV29-1, the J call TRBJ2-5; TRBD1 aligns across 8 bases. After removal of 6 bases from V and 5 bases from J, the junction contained 14 bases not matched to a gene. The germline V gene has CDR1 SQVTM and CDR2 ANQGSEA. The CDR3 extends over 15 amino acids.

This clonotype was found a few times. J is TRBJ2-7 and V is TRBV7-2, with D possibly matching TRBD2 (6 bases). CDR1 and CDR2 from the germline V gene are SGHTA and FQGNSA. The CDR3 is 15 amino acids. V gave up 5 bases and J gave up 2 bases, with 16 bases separating them. CDR3 nucleotides: TGTGCCAGCAGCCCATCTAGCGTCTCCACCTACGAGCAGTACTTC. Its translation: CASSPSSVSTYEQYF.